This is a list of T cell receptor beta chains from one sample in a study of cytomegalovirus exposure and HLA in healthy donors. Profiled with immunoSEQ multiplex PCR; TCRdb holds only in-frame clones, not every one. The sample holds around 210,000 clones, around 84% seen once. Sequenced: PBMCs. These receptors all stem from a girl aged 2-10 years in good health and CMV-seronegative. Each CDR3 is given with its conserved first and last residue. A D gene is named only where the DNA matches it firmly. Size values are once, few and many counts, or a class for expanded clones, and some rows have none.

>-|-|TRBJ1-2|TRBV25-1
CASSEGRGLDGYTF
TGTGCCAGCAGTGAGGGGCGGGGTTTGGATGGCTACACCTTC
>-|-|TRBJ2-1|TRBV7-9
CASSPLPVYVKDIEQFF
TGTGCCAGCAGCCCCCTTCCTGTCTACGTCAAAGACATTGAGCAGTTCTTC
>TRBD1|few|TRBJ1-1|TRBV6-5
CASTSDRANTEAFF
TGTGCCAGCACCTCGGACAGGGCGAACACTGAAGCTTTCTTT
>-|-|TRBJ1-2|TRBV5-1
CASSSPPTGTNGYTF
TGCGCCAGCAGCTCCCCCCCCACCGGGACAAATGGCTACACCTTC
>-|-|TRBJ2-7|TRBV7-6
CASSFHDRAGEQYF
TGTGCCAGCAGCTTCCACGACAGGGCGGGGGAGCAGTACTTC
>-|-|TRBJ1-2|TRBV6-5
CASSPLTGGYGYTF
TGTGCCAGCAGTCCCCTCACCGGAGGATATGGCTACACCTTC
>-|-|TRBJ2-7|TRBV7-8
CASSPQGALSYEQYF
TGTGCCAGCAGCCCGCAAGGGGCCCTCTCCTACGAGCAGTACTTC
>-|-|TRBJ2-1|TRBV7-6
CASSLAGGLDEQFF
TGTGCCAGCAGCTTAGCGGGGGGGCTTGATGAGCAGTTCTTC
>-|-|TRBJ1-5|TRBV28
CASSPHSGRLKVVNQPQHF
TGTGCCAGCAGTCCACACTCAGGGAGGTTGAAGGTGGTCAATCAGCCCCAGCATTTT
>TRBD2|-|TRBJ2-7|TRBV23-1
CASSPPGLARNEQYF
TGCGCCAGCAGTCCCCCCGGACTAGCGAGGAACGAGCAGTACTTC
>-|-|TRBJ1-4|TRBV5-4
CASSAGQWGEKLFF
TGTGCCAGCAGCGCGGGTCAATGGGGTGAAAAACTGTTTTTT
>-|-|TRBJ2-1|TRBV7-9
CASSLVGGLPYNEQFF
TGTGCCAGCAGCTTAGTAGGGGGTCTCCCCTACAATGAGCAGTTCTTC
>TRBD2|-|TRBJ2-5|TRBV19
CASSMGLAGGRETQYF
TGTGCCAGTAGTATGGGACTAGCGGGAGGGAGGGAGACCCAGTACTTC
>-|-|TRBJ2-5|TRBV5-1
CASSLEPSGFRETQYF
TGCGCCAGCAGCTTGGAGCCTTCAGGGTTTCGGGAGACCCAGTACTTC
>-|-|TRBJ2-1|TRBV28
CASNSNYNEQFF
TGTGCCAGCAATTCTAACTACAATGAGCAGTTCTTC
>TRBD1|-|TRBJ2-7|TRBV19
CASSTRQGAYEQYF
TGTGCCAGTAGTACGAGACAGGGAGCCTACGAGCAGTACTTC
>TRBD1|-|TRBJ2-7|TRBV23-1
CASSRRGAAGQGVYEQYF
TGCGCCAGCAGTCGTAGAGGGGCGGCGGGACAGGGCGTCTACGAGCAGTACTTC
>-|-|TRBJ2-3|TRBV2
CASVRQGLANTQYF
TGTGCCAGCGTCCGACAGGGACTCGCAAATACGCAGTATTTT
>TRBD2|few|TRBJ2-2|TRBV19
CASSPLAGGRTGELFF
TGTGCCAGTAGTCCACTAGCGGGGGGGCGGACCGGGGAGCTGTTTTTT
>-|few|TRBJ1-2|TRBV5-6
CASSVRGDYGYTF
TGTGCCAGCAGCGTTAGGGGCGACTATGGCTACACCTTC
>-|once|TRBJ2-1|TRBV29-1
CSVERQVHNEQFF
TGCAGCGTTGAGAGACAAGTCCACAATGAGCAGTTCTTC
>-|few|TRBJ1-1|TRBV6-6
CASSYTGQLSAEAFF
TGTGCCAGCAGTTACACAGGACAGTTAAGTGCTGAAGCTTTCTTT
>TRBD2|-|TRBJ2-4|TRBV7-8
CASSLGLAGGGLAKNIQYF
TGTGCCAGCAGCTTGGGCCTAGCGGGCGGGGGGTTAGCCAAAAACATTCAGTACTTC
>TRBD1|-|TRBJ2-2|TRBV25-1
CASSEDRDTGELFF
TGTGCCAGCAGTGAGGACAGGGACACCGGGGAGCTGTTTTTT
>-|-|TRBJ2-7|TRBV2
CASAETYEQYF
TGTGCCAGCGCGGAGACCTACGAGCAGTACTTC